These 10 T cell receptor beta chains came from one sample sequenced in a study of T cells in tumors after PD-1 blockade. The data were produced by immunoSEQ multiplex PCR, yet TCRdb's version contains in-frame clones alone and is incomplete. The sample lists about 12,000 clones, 63% occurring once. Sequenced material: tumor tissue, taken before anti-PD-1 treatment. Every receptor here comes from a human donor with basal cell carcinoma.

The genes are TRBV7-2 and TRBJ2-7; 9 bases line up with TRBD1. Germline CDR1 reads SGHTA; CDR2 reads FQGNSA. This CDR3 region has 16 residues. V lost 1 base to trimming and J lost 5 bases; unmatched junction nucleotides: 9. CDR3 bases: TGTGCCAGCAGCTTAGTTTCCGGGACAGGGACGAACGAGCAGTACTTC. It is translated as CASSLVSGTGTNEQYF.

The chain couples TRBV2 to TRBJ2-5, with D possibly being TRBD1 (7 bases). Per the germline V gene, CDR1 is SNHLY and CDR2 is FYNNEI. V was shortened by 1 base and J by 8 bases, with 17 bases between the two germline ends. CDR3 size: 15 residues. CDR3: CASSEDRGGGGTQYF. For the CDR3, the DNA is TGTGCCAGCAGTGAAGATCGTGGAGGGGGCGGAACCCAGTACTTC.

The CDR3 loop is CASRASGGNEQFF. DNA of the CDR3: TGTGCCAGCAGAGCCTCGGGAGGGAATGAGCAGTTCTTC. The gene calls are TRBV27 and TRBJ2-1; TRBD2 aligns across 8 bases. Germline V gives CDR1 MNHEY, CDR2 SMNVEV (reference sequence). There are 13 residues in the CDR3. The J segment lost 7 bases and the V segment lost 6 bases, leaving 5 bases of the junction unmatched.

CDR3 sequence: CASSYTRGNYGYTF. Here the CDR3 DNA reads TGTGCCAGCAGTTACACACGGGGTAACTATGGCTACACCTTC. The chain recombines TRBV6-2 or TRBV6-3 with TRBJ1-2; no clear D gene. Trimming left V 2 bases short and J 1 base short, with 8 bases between. CDR1 is MNHEY and CDR2 is SVGEGT in the germline V gene. CDR3 length: 14 residues.

This clone was seen more than once but under ten times. The J gene is TRBJ2-2, the V gene TRBV7-3, with no clear D. The V end was cut by 0 bases, the J end by 0 bases, with 2 bases between. The CDR3 is made up of 14 amino acids. Germline-derived CDR1 and CDR2 are SGHTA and FQGTGA. DNA for the CDR3: TGTGCCAGCAGCTTAACGTCGAACACCGGGGAGCTGTTTTTT. This gives the protein CASSLTSNTGELFF.

The chain combines TRBV4-3 with TRBJ2-1; TRBD2 matches 10 bases. The CDR3 has 15 amino acids. Germline CDR1 LGHNA, CDR2 YSLEER. V shed 2 bases, J shed 7 bases, and the junction held 5 bases outside the gene matches. CDR3: CASSQSLAGVNEQFF. CDR3 sequence (DNA): TGCGCCAGCAGCCAAAGCCTAGCGGGAGTTAATGAGCAGTTCTTC.

This clone was observed a single time. The J gene is TRBJ2-7, the V gene TRBV6-2 or TRBV6-3; tentatively, D is TRBD1 (6 bases). V dropped 5 bases and J dropped 10 bases, with 15 bases sitting between them. This CDR3 comprises 12 residues. Germline V gene data show CDR1 as MNHEY and CDR2 as SVGEGT. CDR3 amino acids: CASSQNGQPQYF. Here the CDR3 DNA reads TGTGCCAGCAGTCAGAACGGACAGCCTCAGTACTTC.

The CDR3 DNA reads TGCGCCAGCAGCTTGGATGAGACGATCTTGAACACCGGGGAGCTGTTTTTT. Its protein is CASSLDETILNTGELFF. The J gene is TRBJ2-2, the V gene TRBV5-1; no clear D. V dropped 0 bases and J dropped 1 base, with 13 bases sitting between them. This CDR3 is 17 amino acids long. Germline V lookup: CDR1 SGHRS, CDR2 YFSETQ.

There are a few counts of this clone. The chain joins TRBV6-2 or TRBV6-3 to TRBJ1-5, with a weak D call TRBD1 (6 bases). V was pared by 6 bases and J by 2 bases, with 14 bases between. From germline, CDR1 is MNHEY and CDR2 SVGEGT. CDR3 length: 15 amino acids. The CDR3 bases are TGTGCCAGCAGCTTTGGACAGTGGGGCAATCAGCCCCAGCATTTT. Translation gives CASSFGQWGNQPQHF.

J is TRBJ1-1 and V is TRBV5-5; D might be TRBD1 (5 bases). V was trimmed by 4 bases and J by 5 bases, leaving 15 bases between them. The germline V gene encodes CDR1 SGHKS and CDR2 YYEKEE (reference sequence). The CDR3 is 14 residues long. The CDR3 region has the DNA TGTGCCAGCAGCCAGCGGTCAGGGCCGACTGAAGCTTTCTTT. Translating it yields CASSQRSGPTEAFF.